Below, 17 T cell receptor beta chains from the same sample are listed, as sequenced in a study of beta chain features in type 1 diabetes. Of the isolated RNA, all was reverse transcribed, and so the sequenced material was expressed TCRB transcripts. Produced via immunoSEQ multiplex PCR; TCRdb's table is partial and in-frame only. The table has about 240,000 clones, less than 35% seen once. The sequenced material came from central memory CD4+ T cells from blood. The source of these receptors is a man aged 25-40 years in good health.

The chain carries TRBV7-9 and TRBJ2-1; D possibly uses TRBD1 or TRBD2 (6 bases each). Trimming took 10 bases from V and 4 from J, leaving 29 bases between them. Germline V lookup: CDR1 SEHNR, CDR2 FQNEAQ (reference sequence). This CDR3 contains 18 residues. The CDR3 sequence is CATGQSSPTSPLYNEQFF. The CDR3 DNA follows: TGTGCCACAGGACAGTCTTCCCCGACTAGTCCCTTGTACAATGAGCAGTTCTTC.

The chain uses TRBV27 and TRBJ2-7; D unclear. Trimming removed 8 bases at V and 2 bases at J, with 16 bases between. The CDR3 contains 14 residues. The germline gives CDR1 MNHEY, CDR2 SMNVEV (reference sequence). CDR3 sequence reads: CASHALTWPYEQYF. For the CDR3, the DNA is TGTGCCAGCCATGCCTTAACTTGGCCCTACGAGCAGTACTTC.

A single count supports this clone. V gene TRBV30 combines with J gene TRBJ2-6; D is undetermined. V shed 7 bases and J shed 4 bases, with 5 bases lying between them. The V gene's germline CDR1 is GTSNPN and CDR2 SVGIG (reference sequence). The CDR3 consists of 11 residues. The CDR3 here is CASQGANVLTF. The CDR3 nucleotides read TGTGCCTCCCAAGGGGCCAACGTCCTGACTTTC.

The chain couples TRBV18 to TRBJ1-2; the D gene is possibly TRBD1 (6 bases). The CDR3 runs 15 residues. The germline V gene has CDR1 KGHSH and CDR2 LQKENI. The V and J ends lost 1 base and 4 bases respectively, with 13 bases between them. CDR3 sequence (DNA): TGTGCCAGCTCACCACTTGGGGACAACACCTATGGCTACACCTTC. It encodes CASSPLGDNTYGYTF.

This clone was detected only a few times. Other DNA sequences within the sample encode an identical CDR3. The rearrangement joins TRBV7-2 to TRBJ2-5; D perhaps matches TRBD1 (6 bases). Germline lookup yields CDR1 SGHTA and CDR2 FQGNSA. Trimming pared 4 bases from V and 4 bases from J, leaving 13 bases between. The CDR3 runs 14 residues. The chain's CDR3 is CASSSQGIGETQYF. CDR3 nucleotides: TGTGCCAGCAGCTCGCAGGGGATAGGAGAGACCCAGTACTTC.

This clone has more than one count but fewer than ten. The chain uses TRBV30 and TRBJ1-2; 7 nucleotides agree with TRBD1. J was trimmed by 5 bases and V by 2 bases; bases with no gene match: 8. This CDR3 spans 14 amino acids. From germline, CDR1 is GTSNPN and CDR2 SVGIG (reference sequence). The CDR3 sequence is CAWSSFTGDYGYTF. The CDR3 region has the DNA TGTGCCTGGAGTTCATTTACAGGGGATTATGGCTACACCTTC. Full variable domain (remainder filled in from reference TRBV30 and TRBJ1-2): SQTIHQWPATLVQPVGSPLSLECTVEGTSNPNLYWYRQAAGRGLQLLFYSVGIGQISSEVPQNLSASRPQDRQFILSSKKLLLSDSGFYLCAWSSFTGDYGYTFGSGTRLTVV.

This clone turned up a few times. The chain uses TRBV13 and TRBJ2-5; a possible D gene is TRBD1 (5 bases). V was shortened by 3 bases and J by 5 bases, with 13 bases between the two germline ends. The germline V gene encodes CDR1 PRHDT and CDR2 FYEKMQ (reference sequence). CDR3 length equals 14 residues. This chain's CDR3 is CASSLGLTGETQYF. As DNA, the CDR3 is TGTGCCAGCAGCTTGGGGCTTACCGGGGAGACCCAGTACTTC.

The V and J genes are TRBV6-5 and TRBJ1-2; D is perhaps TRBD1 (6 bases). The V end lost 5 bases, the J end lost 6 bases, and 13 bases lay between the germline ends. Germline CDR1 MNHEY, CDR2 SVGAGI. This CDR3 contains 13 residues. The CDR3 nucleotides read TGTGCCAGCAGTGTACAGGGTAGGGATGGCTACACCTTC. This encodes CASSVQGRDGYTF.

This clone was counted between two and nine times. The gene calls are TRBV18 and TRBJ2-2, with unresolved D. The CDR3 runs to 14 residues. Germline CDR1 and CDR2: KGHSH and LQKENI. Trimming left V 3 bases short and J 7 bases short, with 12 bases between. The CDR3 is CASSPSPAFGELFF. CDR3 nucleotides: TGTGCCAGCTCACCGTCCCCTGCTTTCGGGGAGCTGTTTTTT. Filled out from reference TRBV18 and TRBJ2-2, the complete variable domain reads NAGVMQNPRHLVRRRGQEARLRCSPMKGHSHVYWYRQLPEEGLKFMVYLQKENIIDESGMPKERFSAEFPKEGPSILRIQQVVRGDSAAYFCASSPSPAFGELFFGEGSRLTVL.

This clone was counted a few times. The chain is built from TRBV7-2 and TRBJ2-2; 9 nucleotides agree with TRBD2. V shed 6 bases and J 5 bases; nucleotides not matched to a gene: 4. Germline CDR1 reads SGHTA; CDR2 reads FQGNSA. This CDR3 spans 14 amino acids. The CDR3 loop is CASRREGRTGELFF. In nucleotides, the CDR3 is TGTGCCAGCAGGCGGGAGGGCCGGACCGGGGAGCTGTTTTTT.

This clone was observed a single time. The chain links TRBV10-3 to TRBJ2-3; D is perhaps TRBD1 (6 bases). Trimming took off 11 bases at V and 4 bases at J, with 22 bases between the two ends. The CDR3 covers 15 residues. Germline assignment: CDR1 ENHRY and CDR2 SYGVKD. The CDR3 is CASRGSGRVSDTQYF. CDR3 sequence (DNA): TGTGCCTCTAGGGGGTCGGGTCGAGTTTCAGATACGCAGTATTTT.

The J gene is TRBJ2-7, the V gene TRBV5-4; TRBD1 matches 10 bases. There are 13 residues in the CDR3. J lost 6 bases, V lost 4 bases, and 4 bases had no gene match. Germline CDR1 SGHNT, CDR2 YYREEE (reference sequence). Here the CDR3 reads CASSAGTGVEQYF. CDR3 DNA sequence: TGTGCCAGCAGCGCCGGGACAGGGGTCGAGCAGTACTTC.

A few counts support this clone. This sequence joins TRBV25-1 and TRBJ2-5, with D perhaps matching TRBD1 (5 bases). Trimming took 2 bases from V and 1 from J, leaving 8 bases between them. This CDR3 is built from 14 residues. Germline assignment: CDR1 MGHDK and CDR2 SYGVNS. CDR3 DNA sequence: TGTGCCAGCAGTGAAACAGGACCCCAAGAGACCCAGTACTTC. Protein product: CASSETGPQETQYF.

The chain is built from TRBV4-3 and TRBJ2-5, with TRBD2 matching 7 bases. With V trimmed by 2 bases and J by 3 bases, 0 bases remained unmatched. The CDR3 is 13 amino acids. CDR1 and CDR2 (germline): LGHNA, YSLEER. The chain's CDR3 is CASSQLAEETQYF. CDR3 DNA sequence: TGCGCCAGCAGCCAACTAGCGGAAGAGACCCAGTACTTC.

This clone was seen a few times. This chain uses TRBV13 with TRBJ2-1, with 7 bases identical to TRBD2. V was pared by 5 bases and J by 0 bases, with 4 bases of the junction left unmatched. This CDR3 comprises 15 residues. The germline V gene has CDR1 PRHDT and CDR2 FYEKMQ (reference sequence). The DNA for the CDR3 is TGTGCCAGCAGCCCTAGCGGAGGCTCCTACAATGAGCAGTTCTTC. It yields the protein CASSPSGGSYNEQFF. The variable domain in full, completed from reference TRBV13 and TRBJ2-1, reads AAGVIQSPRHLIKEKRETATLKCYPIPRHDTVYWYQQGPGQDPQFLISFYEKMQSDKGSIPDRFSAQQFSDYHSELNMSSLELGDSALYFCASSPSGGSYNEQFFGPGTRLTVL.

The sample holds a few counts of this clone. The gene calls are TRBV4-3 and TRBJ2-1; no clear D. V gave up 0 bases and J gave up 6 bases, with 3 bases separating them. The CDR3 consists of 12 residues. CDR1 is LGHNA and CDR2 is YSLEER in the germline V gene. The CDR3 protein is CASSQEGNEQFF. The CDR3 DNA follows: TGCGCCAGCAGCCAAGAGGGCAATGAGCAGTTCTTC.

The rearrangement links TRBV30 to TRBJ2-6; D is unclear. V was clipped by 4 bases and J by 0 bases, with 13 bases between them. Germline values: CDR1 GTSNPN, CDR2 SVGIG (reference sequence). This CDR3 comprises 16 residues. CDR3 protein: CAWIGLGISGANVLTF. The CDR3 bases are TGTGCCTGGATAGGTTTGGGTATCTCTGGGGCCAACGTCCTGACTTTC.